This T cell receptor beta chain derives from a study of cytomegalovirus exposure and HLA in healthy donors. Findings of the study overall: Analyses of presence and absence presupposed an approximately uniform sequencing depth across donors. Earlier findings revealed that most TCR beta V segments proved productive either about 87% or about 30% of the time. The authors later found most CMV-associated TCR beta chains appeared HLA-restricted.

Each donor was healthy, and each was a bone marrow donor. Trimming took off 7 bases at V and 0 bases at J, with 7 bases between the two ends. Germline CDR1 reads LNHDA; CDR2 reads SQIVND (reference sequence). The CDR3 is 14 residues long. A multiplex PCR was run with 60 Vbeta primers and 13 Jbeta primers. The assay was immunoSEQ multiplex PCR, and TCRdb's table has in-frame clones only and misses some. The table records about 160,000 clones, approximately 88% of them present only once. Concerning this clone: The antigen is undetermined.

The V and J genes are TRBV19 and TRBJ1-6, with D hard to call. The clonotype comes from a woman between 25 and 40 years old in good health and CMV-seronegative. Source material: PBMCs. CDR3 sequence reads: CASTVSSYNSPLHF. CDR3 DNA: TGTGCCAGTACGGTGAGCTCCTATAATTCACCCCTCCACTTT.